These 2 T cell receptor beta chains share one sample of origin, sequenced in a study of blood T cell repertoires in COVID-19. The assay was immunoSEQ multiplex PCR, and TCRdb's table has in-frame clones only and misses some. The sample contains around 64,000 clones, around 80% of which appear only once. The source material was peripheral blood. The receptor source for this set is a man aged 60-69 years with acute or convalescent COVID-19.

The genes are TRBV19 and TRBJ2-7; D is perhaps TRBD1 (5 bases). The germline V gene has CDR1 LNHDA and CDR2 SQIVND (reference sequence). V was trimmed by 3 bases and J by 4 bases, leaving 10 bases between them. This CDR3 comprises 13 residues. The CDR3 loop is CASSMRQTYEQYF. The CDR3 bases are TGTGCCAGTAGTATGAGACAGACGTACGAGCAGTACTTC.

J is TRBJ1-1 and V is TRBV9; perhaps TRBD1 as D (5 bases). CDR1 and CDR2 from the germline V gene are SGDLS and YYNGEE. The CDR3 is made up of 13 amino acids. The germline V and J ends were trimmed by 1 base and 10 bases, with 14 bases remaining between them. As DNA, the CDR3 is TGTGCCAGCAGCGTATTCGCGTGGGGCGCAGCTTTCTTT. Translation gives CASSVFAWGAAFF.